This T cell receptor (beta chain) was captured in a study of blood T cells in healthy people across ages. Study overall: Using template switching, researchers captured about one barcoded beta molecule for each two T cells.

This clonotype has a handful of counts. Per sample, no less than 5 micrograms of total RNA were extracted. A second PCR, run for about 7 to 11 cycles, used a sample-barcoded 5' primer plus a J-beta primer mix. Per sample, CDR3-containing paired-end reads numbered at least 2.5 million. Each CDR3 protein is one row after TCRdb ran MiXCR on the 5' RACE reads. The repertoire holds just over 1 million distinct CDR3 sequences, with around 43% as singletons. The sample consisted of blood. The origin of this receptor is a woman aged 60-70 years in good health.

In DNA, the CDR3 is TGTGCCAGCAGCTTCAACAGGGGAAAGACCCAGTACTTC. Its protein product is CASSFNRGKTQYF. The chain combines TRBV5-6 with TRBJ2-5, with TRBD1 matching over 7 bases. Losses at the gene ends were 2 bases for V and 6 bases for J; bases not matched to a gene: 4. The V gene's germline CDR1 is SGHDT and CDR2 YYEEEE. The CDR3 spans 13 residues.